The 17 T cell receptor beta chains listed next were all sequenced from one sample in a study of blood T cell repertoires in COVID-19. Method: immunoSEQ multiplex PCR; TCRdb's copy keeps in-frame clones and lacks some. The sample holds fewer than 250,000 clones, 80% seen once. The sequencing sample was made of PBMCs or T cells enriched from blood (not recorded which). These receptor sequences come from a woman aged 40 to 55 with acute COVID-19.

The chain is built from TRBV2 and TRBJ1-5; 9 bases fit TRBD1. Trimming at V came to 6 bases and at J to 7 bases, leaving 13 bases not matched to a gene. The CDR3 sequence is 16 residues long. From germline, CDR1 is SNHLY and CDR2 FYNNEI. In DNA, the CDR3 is TGTGCCAGCAGCGCCCCCGGGGGACAGGGTAAACAGCCCCAGCATTTT. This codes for CASSAPGGQGKQPQHF.

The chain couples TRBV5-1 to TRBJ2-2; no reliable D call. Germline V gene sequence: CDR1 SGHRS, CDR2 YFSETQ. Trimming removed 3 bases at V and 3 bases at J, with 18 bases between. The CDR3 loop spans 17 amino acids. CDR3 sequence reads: CASSSVTVQRHTGELFF. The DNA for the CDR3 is TGCGCCAGCAGCTCCGTAACGGTACAGAGACACACCGGGGAGCTGTTTTTT.

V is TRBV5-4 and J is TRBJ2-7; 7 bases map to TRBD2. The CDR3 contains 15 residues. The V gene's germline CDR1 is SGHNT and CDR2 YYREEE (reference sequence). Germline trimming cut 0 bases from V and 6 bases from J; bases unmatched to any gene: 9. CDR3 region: CASSLGTSISGEQYF. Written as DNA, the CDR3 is TGTGCCAGCAGCTTGGGGACTAGTATTTCCGGCGAGCAGTACTTC.

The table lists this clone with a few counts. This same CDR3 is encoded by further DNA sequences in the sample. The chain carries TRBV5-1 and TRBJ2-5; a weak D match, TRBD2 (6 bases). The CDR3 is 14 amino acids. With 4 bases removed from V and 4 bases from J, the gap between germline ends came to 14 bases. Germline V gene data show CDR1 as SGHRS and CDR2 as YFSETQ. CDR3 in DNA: TGCGCCAGCAGCCCTGGGACTCCAGGAGAGACCCAGTACTTC. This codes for CASSPGTPGETQYF.

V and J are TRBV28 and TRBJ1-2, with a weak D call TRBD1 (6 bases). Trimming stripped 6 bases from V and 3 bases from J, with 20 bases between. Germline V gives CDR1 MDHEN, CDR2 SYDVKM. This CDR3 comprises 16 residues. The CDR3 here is CASREVTGKEHYGYTF. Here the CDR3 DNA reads TGTGCCAGCAGAGAAGTCACAGGGAAAGAACACTATGGCTACACCTTC.

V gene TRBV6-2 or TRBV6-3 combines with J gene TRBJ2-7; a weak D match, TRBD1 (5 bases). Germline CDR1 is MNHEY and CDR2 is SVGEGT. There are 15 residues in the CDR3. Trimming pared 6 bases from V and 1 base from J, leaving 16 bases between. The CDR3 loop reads CASRPHPTVSYEQYF. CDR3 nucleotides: TGTGCCAGCAGGCCTCACCCGACAGTTTCCTACGAGCAGTACTTC.

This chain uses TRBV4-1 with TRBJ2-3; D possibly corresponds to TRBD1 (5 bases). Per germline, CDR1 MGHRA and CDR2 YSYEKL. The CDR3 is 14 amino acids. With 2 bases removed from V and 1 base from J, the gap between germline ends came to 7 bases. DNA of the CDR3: TGCGCCAGCAGCCAACAGGGCCGCACAGATACGCAGTATTTT. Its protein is CASSQQGRTDTQYF.

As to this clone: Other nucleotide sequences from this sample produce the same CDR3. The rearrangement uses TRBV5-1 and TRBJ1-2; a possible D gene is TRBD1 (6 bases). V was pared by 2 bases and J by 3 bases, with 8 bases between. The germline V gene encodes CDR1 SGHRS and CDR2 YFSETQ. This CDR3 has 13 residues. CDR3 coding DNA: TGCGCCAGCAGCTTACAGGGAGACTATGGCTACACCTTC. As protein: CASSLQGDYGYTF.

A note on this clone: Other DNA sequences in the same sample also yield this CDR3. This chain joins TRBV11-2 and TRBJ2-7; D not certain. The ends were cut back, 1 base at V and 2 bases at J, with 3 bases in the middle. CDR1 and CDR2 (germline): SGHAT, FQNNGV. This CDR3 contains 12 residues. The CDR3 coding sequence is TGTGCCAGCAGCTTAGCTGCCTACGAGCAGTACTTC. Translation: CASSLAAYEQYF.

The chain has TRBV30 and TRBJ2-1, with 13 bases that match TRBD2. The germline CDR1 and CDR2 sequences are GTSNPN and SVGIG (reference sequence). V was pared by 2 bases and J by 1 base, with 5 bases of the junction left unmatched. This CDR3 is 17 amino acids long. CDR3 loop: CAWSTGLAGDSYNEQFF. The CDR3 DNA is TGTGCCTGGAGTACCGGACTAGCGGGAGATTCCTACAATGAGCAGTTCTTC.

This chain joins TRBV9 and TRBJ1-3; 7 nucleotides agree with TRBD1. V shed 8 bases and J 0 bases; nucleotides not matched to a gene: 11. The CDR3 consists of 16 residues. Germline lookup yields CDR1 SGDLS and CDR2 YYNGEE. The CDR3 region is CASTDRSTSSGNTIYF. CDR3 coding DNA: TGTGCCAGTACGGACAGGTCAACGAGCTCTGGAAACACCATATATTTT. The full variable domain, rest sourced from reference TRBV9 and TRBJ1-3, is DSGVTQTPKHLITATGQRVTLRCSPRSGDLSVYWYQQSLDQGLQFLIQYYNGEERAKGNILERFSAQQFPDLHSELNLSSLELGDSALYFCASTDRSTSSGNTIYFGEGSWLTVV.

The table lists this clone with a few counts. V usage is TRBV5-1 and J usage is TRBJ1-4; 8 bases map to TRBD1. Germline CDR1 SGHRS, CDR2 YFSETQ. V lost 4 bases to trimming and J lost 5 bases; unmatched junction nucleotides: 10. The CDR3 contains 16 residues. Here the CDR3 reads CASSAGGRGRNEKLFF. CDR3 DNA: TGCGCCAGCAGCGCTGGGGGCAGGGGGCGGAATGAAAAACTGTTTTTT.

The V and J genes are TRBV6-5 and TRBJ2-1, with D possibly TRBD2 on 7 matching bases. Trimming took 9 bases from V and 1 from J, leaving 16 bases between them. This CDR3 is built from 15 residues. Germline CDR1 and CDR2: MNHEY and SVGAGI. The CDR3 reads CASGGALPSYNEQFF. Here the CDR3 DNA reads TGTGCCAGTGGGGGGGCCCTTCCTTCCTACAATGAGCAGTTCTTC.

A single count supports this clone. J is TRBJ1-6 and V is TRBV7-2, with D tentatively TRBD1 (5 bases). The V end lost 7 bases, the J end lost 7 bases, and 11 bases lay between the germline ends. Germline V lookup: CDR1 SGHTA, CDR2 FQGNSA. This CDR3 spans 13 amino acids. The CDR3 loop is CASNGRVNSPLHF. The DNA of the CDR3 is TGTGCCAGCAATGGCAGGGTGAATTCACCCCTCCACTTT.

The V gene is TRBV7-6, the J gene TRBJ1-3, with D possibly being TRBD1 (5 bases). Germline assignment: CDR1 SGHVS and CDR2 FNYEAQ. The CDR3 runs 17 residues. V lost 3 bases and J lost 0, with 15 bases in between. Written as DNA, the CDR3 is TGTGCCAGCAGCTTCTCGGGGGGGGGTTCCTCTGGAAACACCATATATTTT. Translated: CASSFSGGGSSGNTIYF.

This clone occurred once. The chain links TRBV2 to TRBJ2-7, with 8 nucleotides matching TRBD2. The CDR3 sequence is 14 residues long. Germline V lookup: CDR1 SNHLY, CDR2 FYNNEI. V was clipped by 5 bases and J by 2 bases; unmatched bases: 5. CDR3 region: CASSRLAHPYEQYF. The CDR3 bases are TGTGCCAGCAGTAGACTAGCGCACCCCTACGAGCAGTACTTC.

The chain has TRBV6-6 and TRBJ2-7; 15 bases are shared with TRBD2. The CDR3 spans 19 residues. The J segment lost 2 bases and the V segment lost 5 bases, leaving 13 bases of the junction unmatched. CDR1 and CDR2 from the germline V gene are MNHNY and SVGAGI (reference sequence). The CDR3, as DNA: TGTGCCAGCAGTCAACATGGGACTAGCGGGAGGCATCTGGCCTACGAGCAGTACTTC. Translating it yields CASSQHGTSGRHLAYEQYF.